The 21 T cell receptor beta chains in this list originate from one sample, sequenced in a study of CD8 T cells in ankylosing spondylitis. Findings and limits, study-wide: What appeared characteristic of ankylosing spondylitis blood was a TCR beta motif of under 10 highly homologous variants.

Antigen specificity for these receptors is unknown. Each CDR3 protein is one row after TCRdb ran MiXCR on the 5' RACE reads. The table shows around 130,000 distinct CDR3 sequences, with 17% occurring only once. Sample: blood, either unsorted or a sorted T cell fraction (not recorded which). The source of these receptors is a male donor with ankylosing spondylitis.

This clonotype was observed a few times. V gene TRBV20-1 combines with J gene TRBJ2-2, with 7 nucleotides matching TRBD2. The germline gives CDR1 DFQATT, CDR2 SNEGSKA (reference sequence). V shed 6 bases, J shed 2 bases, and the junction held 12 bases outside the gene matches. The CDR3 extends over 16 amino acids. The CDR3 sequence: CSAPQGRAPNTGELFF. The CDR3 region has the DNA TGCAGTGCCCCCCAAGGGAGGGCCCCAAACACCGGGGAGCTGTTTTTT.

In DNA, the CDR3 is TGCAGTGCTAGGTACTACAATGAGCAGTTCTTC. Protein product: CSARYYNEQFF. This chain uses TRBV20-1 with TRBJ2-1; D call uncertain. This CDR3 region has 11 residues. The germline V gene has CDR1 DFQATT and CDR2 SNEGSKA (reference sequence). Deletions cut 3 bases from V and 3 bases from J, with 3 bases between.

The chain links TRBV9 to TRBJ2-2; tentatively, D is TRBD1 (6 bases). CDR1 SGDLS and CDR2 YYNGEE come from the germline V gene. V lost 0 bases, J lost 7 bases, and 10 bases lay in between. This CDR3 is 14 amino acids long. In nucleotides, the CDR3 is TGTGCCAGCAGCGTAGAGGGGGAGAGCGGGGAGCTGTTTTTT. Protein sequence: CASSVEGESGELFF.

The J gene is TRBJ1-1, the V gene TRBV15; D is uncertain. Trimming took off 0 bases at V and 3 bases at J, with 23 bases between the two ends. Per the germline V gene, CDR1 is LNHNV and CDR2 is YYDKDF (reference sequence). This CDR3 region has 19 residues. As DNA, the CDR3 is TGTGCCACCAGCAGAGAAAGCGGGCAGTGGGGTTTTCGGGACACTGAAGCTTTCTTT. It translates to CATSRESGQWGFRDTEAFF.

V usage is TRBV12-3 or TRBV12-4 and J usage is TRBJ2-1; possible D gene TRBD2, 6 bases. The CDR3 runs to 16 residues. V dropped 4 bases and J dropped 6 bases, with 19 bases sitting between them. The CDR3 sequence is CASSSRLARGGNEQFF. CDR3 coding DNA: TGTGCCAGCAGTTCAAGACTCGCCCGGGGAGGCAATGAGCAGTTCTTC.

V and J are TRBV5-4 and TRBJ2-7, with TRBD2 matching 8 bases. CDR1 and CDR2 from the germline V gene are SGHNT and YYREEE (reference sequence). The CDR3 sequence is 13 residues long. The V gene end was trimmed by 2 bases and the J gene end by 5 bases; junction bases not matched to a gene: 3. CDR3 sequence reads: CASSFPGGHEQYF. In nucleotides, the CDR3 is TGTGCCAGCAGCTTCCCGGGAGGGCACGAGCAGTACTTC.

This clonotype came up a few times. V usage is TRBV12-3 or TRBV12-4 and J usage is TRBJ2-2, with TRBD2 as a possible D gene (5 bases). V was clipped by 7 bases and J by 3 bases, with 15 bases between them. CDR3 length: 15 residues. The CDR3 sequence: CASNSRGDDTGELFF. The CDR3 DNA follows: TGTGCCAGCAATTCCCGGGGAGACGACACCGGGGAGCTGTTTTTT.

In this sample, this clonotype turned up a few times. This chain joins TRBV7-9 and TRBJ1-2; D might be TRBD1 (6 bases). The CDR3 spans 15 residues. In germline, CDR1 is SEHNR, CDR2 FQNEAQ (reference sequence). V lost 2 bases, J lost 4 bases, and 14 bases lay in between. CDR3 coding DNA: TGTGCCAGCAGCTTAAGCGACAGGAGGACCTATGGCTACACCTTC. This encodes CASSLSDRRTYGYTF.

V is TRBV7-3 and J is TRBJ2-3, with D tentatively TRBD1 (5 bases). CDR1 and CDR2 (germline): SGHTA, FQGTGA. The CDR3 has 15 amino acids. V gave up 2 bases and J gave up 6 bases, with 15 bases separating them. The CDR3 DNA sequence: TGTGCCAGCAGCTTAGGGATAACAAGGGGCGATACGCAGTATTTT. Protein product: CASSLGITRGDTQYF.

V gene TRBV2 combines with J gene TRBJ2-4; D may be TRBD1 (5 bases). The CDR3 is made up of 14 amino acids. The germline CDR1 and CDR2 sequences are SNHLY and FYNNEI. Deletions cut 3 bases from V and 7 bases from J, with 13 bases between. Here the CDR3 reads CASSEGHLWNIQYF. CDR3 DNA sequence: TGTGCCAGCAGTGAGGGGCACCTGTGGAACATTCAGTACTTC.

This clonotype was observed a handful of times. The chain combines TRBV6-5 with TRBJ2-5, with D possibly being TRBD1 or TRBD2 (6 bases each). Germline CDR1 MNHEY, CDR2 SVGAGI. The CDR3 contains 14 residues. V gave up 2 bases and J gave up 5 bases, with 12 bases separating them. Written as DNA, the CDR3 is TGTGCCAGCAGTTACGGGGGGCTCTCGGAGACCCAGTACTTC. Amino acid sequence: CASSYGGLSETQYF.

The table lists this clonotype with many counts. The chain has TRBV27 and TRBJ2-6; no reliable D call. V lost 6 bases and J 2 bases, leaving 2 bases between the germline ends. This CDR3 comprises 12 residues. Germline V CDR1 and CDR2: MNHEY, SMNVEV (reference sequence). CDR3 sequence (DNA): TGTGCCAGCAGGACTGGGGCCAACGTCCTGACTTTC. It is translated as CASRTGANVLTF.

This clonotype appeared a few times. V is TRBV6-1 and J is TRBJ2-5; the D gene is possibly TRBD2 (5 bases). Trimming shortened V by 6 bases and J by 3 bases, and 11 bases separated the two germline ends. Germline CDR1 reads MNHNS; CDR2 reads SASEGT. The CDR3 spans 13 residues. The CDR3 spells CASRSGNEETQYF. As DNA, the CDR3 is TGTGCCAGCAGATCCGGGAACGAAGAGACCCAGTACTTC.

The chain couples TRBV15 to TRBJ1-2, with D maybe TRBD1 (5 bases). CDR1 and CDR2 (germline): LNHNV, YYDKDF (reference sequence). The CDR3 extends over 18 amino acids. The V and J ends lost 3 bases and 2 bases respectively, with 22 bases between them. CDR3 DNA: TGTGCCACCAGCAGTCTTACCCGGGGGACGGGGGTCAACTATGGCTACACCTTC. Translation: CATSSLTRGTGVNYGYTF.

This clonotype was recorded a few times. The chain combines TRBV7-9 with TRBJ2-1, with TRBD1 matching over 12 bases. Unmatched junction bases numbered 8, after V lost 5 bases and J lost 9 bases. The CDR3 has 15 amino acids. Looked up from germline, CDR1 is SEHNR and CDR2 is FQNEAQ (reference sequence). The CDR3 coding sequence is TGTGCCAGCAGCCGACCCGGGACAGGGGGCAGTGAGCAGTTCTTC. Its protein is CASSRPGTGGSEQFF. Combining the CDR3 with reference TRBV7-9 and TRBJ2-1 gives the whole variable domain DTGVSQNPRHKITKRGQNVTFRCDPISEHNRLYWYRQTLGQGPEFLTYFQNEAQLEKSRLLSDRFSAERPKGSFSTLEIQRTEQGDSAMYLCASSRPGTGGSEQFFGPGTRLTVL.

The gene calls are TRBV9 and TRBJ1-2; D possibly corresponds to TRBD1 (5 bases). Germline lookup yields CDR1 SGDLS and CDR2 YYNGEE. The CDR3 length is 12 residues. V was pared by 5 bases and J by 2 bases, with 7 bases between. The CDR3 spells CASRGENYGYTF. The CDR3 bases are TGTGCCAGCAGGGGGGAAAACTATGGCTACACCTTC.

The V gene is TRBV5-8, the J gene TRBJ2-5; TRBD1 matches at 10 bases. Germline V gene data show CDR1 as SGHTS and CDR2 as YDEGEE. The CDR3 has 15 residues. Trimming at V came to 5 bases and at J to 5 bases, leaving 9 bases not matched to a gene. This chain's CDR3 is CASSSGTGVEETQYF. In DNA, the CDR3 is TGTGCCAGCAGTTCCGGGACAGGGGTCGAGGAGACCCAGTACTTC. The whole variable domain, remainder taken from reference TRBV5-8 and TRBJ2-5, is EAGVTQSPTHLIKTRGQQATLRCSPISGHTSVYWYQQALGLGLQFLLWYDEGEERNRGNFPPRFSGRQFPNYSSELNVNALELEDSALYLCASSSGTGVEETQYFGPGTRLLVL.

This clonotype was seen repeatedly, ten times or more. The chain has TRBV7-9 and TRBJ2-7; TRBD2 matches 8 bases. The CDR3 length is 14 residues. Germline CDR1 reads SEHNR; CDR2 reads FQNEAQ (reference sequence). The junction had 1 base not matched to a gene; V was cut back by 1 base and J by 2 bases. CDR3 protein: CASSLGLATYEQYF. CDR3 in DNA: TGTGCCAGCAGCTTAGGACTAGCGACCTACGAGCAGTACTTC.

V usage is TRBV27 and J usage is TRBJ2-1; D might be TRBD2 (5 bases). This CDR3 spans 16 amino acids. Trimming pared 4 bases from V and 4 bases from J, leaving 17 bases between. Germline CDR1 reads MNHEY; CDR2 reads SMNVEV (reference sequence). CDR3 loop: CASSSRGGAEYNEQFF. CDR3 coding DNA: TGTGCCAGCAGTTCCCGCGGTGGAGCGGAGTACAATGAGCAGTTCTTC.

The CDR3 nucleotides are TGTGCCAGCAGTTTCTGGACAGGGTTCAACGAGCAGTACTTC. Translated, it gives CASSFWTGFNEQYF. V is TRBV28 and J is TRBJ2-7; 8 bases agree with TRBD1. V trimming: 3 bases; J trimming: 5 bases; junction bases outside the gene matches: 6. The CDR3 sequence is 14 residues long. Germline assignment: CDR1 MDHEN and CDR2 SYDVKM.

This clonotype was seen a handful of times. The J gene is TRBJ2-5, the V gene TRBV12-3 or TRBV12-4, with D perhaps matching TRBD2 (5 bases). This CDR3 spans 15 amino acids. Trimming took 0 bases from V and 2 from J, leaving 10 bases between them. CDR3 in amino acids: CASSLAGVGQETQYF. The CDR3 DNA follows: TGTGCCAGCAGTTTAGCGGGAGTGGGACAAGAGACCCAGTACTTC.